One and the same sample provided the 18 T cell receptor beta chains below, sequenced in a study of blood T cell repertoires in COVID-19 (dated by TCRdb to 2019 to 2021). The receptor library was made with the immunoSEQ multiplex PCR assay. TCRdb carries this immuneACCESS record with in-frame sequences only. Its versions omit some clonotypes, under half of them owing to an unresolved V gene in the studies checked, with the rest unexplained. Counted in this sample were over 200,000 clones; about 85% of them appeared once. The top ten clones comprise 10% to 13% of the sample. The sequencing input was PBMCs or T cells enriched from blood (not recorded which). The receptors originated from a man under 40 who had recovered from COVID-19.

The CDR3 nucleotides read TGTGCCAGTAGTACCTTCAGGGGAATAATCTACAATGAGCAGTTCTTC. Translating it yields CASSTFRGIIYNEQFF. The chain employs TRBV19 and TRBJ2-1, with a possible D match to TRBD1 (6 bases). Germline lookup yields CDR1 LNHDA and CDR2 SQIVND (reference sequence). The CDR3 runs to 16 residues. Trimming left V 4 bases short and J 3 bases short, with 16 bases between.

This rearrangement joins TRBV15 to TRBJ1-4, with 8 nucleotides matching TRBD1. This CDR3 region has 16 residues. Germline CDR1 is LNHNV and CDR2 is YYDKDF (reference sequence). The V segment lost 2 bases and the J segment 5 bases; nucleotides outside the gene matches: 7. The DNA of the CDR3 is TGTGCCACCAGCAGAATACCGGGACAGGCGAATGAAAAACTGTTTTTT. Its translation is CATSRIPGQANEKLFF.

The chain is built from TRBV19 and TRBJ1-1; D remains unclear. V lost 5 bases and J lost 1, with 11 bases in between. The germline gives CDR1 LNHDA, CDR2 SQIVND (reference sequence). The CDR3 covers 14 residues. CDR3 nucleotides: TGTGCCAGTAGTGCAGGCTATTGGAACACTGAAGCTTTCTTT. It encodes CASSAGYWNTEAFF.

The V and J genes are TRBV6-2 or TRBV6-3 and TRBJ2-1; possible D gene TRBD2, 5 bases. CDR1 and CDR2 (germline): MNHEY, SVGEGT. CDR3 length equals 13 residues. The V and J ends lost 5 bases and 8 bases respectively, with 13 bases between them. In nucleotides, the CDR3 is TGTGCCAGCAGTAGGACTTATAGTGATGAGCAGTTCTTC. As protein: CASSRTYSDEQFF.

The chain combines TRBV5-1 with TRBJ1-1; D gene ambiguous. The germline CDR1 and CDR2 sequences are SGHRS and YFSETQ. There are 14 residues in the CDR3. Trimming removed 1 base at V and 1 base at J, with 8 bases between. The CDR3 here is CASSLTRKNTEAFF. In DNA form, the CDR3 reads TGCGCCAGCAGCTTGACACGAAAGAACACTGAAGCTTTCTTT.

This sequence joins TRBV7-9 and TRBJ2-7; D perhaps matches TRBD1 (5 bases). Trimming took 5 bases from V and 4 from J, leaving 21 bases between them. In germline, CDR1 is SEHNR, CDR2 FQNEAQ (reference sequence). CDR3 size: 16 residues. This CDR3 reads CASSQGLLEPRYEQYF. For the CDR3, the DNA is TGTGCCAGCAGCCAGGGCCTCCTAGAGCCCCGTTACGAGCAGTACTTC.

This chain uses TRBV5-1 with TRBJ2-6; 7 nucleotides align to TRBD1. Germline V gene lookup returns CDR1 SGHRS and CDR2 YFSETQ. The CDR3 runs to 18 residues. V was pared by 2 bases and J by 4 bases, with 12 bases of the junction left unmatched. CDR3 sequence (DNA): TGCGCCAGCAGCTTAAGGGCGTATAGGGGGCCCGGGGCCAACGTCCTGACTTTC. The encoded protein is CASSLRAYRGPGANVLTF.

The chain is built from TRBV5-1 and TRBJ1-5; D is unresolved. Germline V gene lookup returns CDR1 SGHRS and CDR2 YFSETQ. The ends were cut back, 4 bases at V and 6 bases at J, with 20 bases in the middle. The CDR3 contains 16 residues. As DNA, the CDR3 is TGCGCCAGCAGCCCTGGCGGGGTTGGGGATGGTCAGCCCCAGCATTTT. The encoded protein is CASSPGGVGDGQPQHF.

This chain connects TRBV4-2 to TRBJ2-1; the match to TRBD2 covers 9 bases. Germline CDR1 is LGHNA and CDR2 is YNFKEQ. The CDR3 contains 21 residues. Trimming at V came to 0 bases and at J to 0 bases, leaving 15 bases not matched to a gene. The CDR3 sequence is CASSQELVGRLAVSSYNEQFF. In DNA form, the CDR3 reads TGTGCCAGCAGCCAAGAACTAGTGGGACGACTAGCGGTGAGCTCCTACAATGAGCAGTTCTTC.

Here the CDR3 reads CAAKGGGKTGANVLTF. The DNA for the CDR3 is TGTGCCGCGAAGGGAGGGGGGAAGACTGGGGCCAACGTCCTGACTTTC. The J gene is TRBJ2-6, the V gene TRBV19; D is possibly TRBD2 (7 bases). CDR1 LNHDA and CDR2 SQIVND come from the germline V gene (reference sequence). The germline V and J ends were trimmed by 11 bases and 2 bases, with 19 bases remaining between them. This CDR3 has 16 amino acids.

CDR3 DNA: TGTGCCAGCAGCCCACCGGGGAGGGAACGAAACACAGATACGCAGTATTTT. Translation: CASSPPGRERNTDTQYF. J is TRBJ2-3 and V is TRBV9; 7 bases align to TRBD2. Trimming took 4 bases from V and 2 from J; bases not matched to a gene: 13. Per germline, CDR1 SGDLS and CDR2 YYNGEE. The CDR3 is made up of 17 amino acids.

CDR3 coding DNA: TGTGCCAGTCAGGACAGGGCGGGATGGACAGATACGCAGTATTTT. This codes for CASQDRAGWTDTQYF. The V call is TRBV19, the J call TRBJ2-3, with 8 bases matching TRBD1. Germline lookup yields CDR1 LNHDA and CDR2 SQIVND (reference sequence). The junction had 10 bases not matched to a gene; V was cut back by 8 bases and J by 3 bases. The CDR3 has 15 amino acids.

CDR3 nucleotide sequence: TGTGCCAGCAGCCGGGAAGGGCCCACATTATGGGGCTACACCTTC. Its translation is CASSREGPTLWGYTF. This rearrangement joins TRBV7-9 to TRBJ1-2; D is undetermined. The germline V and J ends were trimmed by 5 bases and 8 bases, with 21 bases remaining between them. Germline CDR1 reads SEHNR; CDR2 reads FQNEAQ (reference sequence). CDR3 length: 15 residues.

The rearrangement uses TRBV19 and TRBJ2-7; 8 bases agree with TRBD2. CDR1 LNHDA and CDR2 SQIVND come from the germline V gene (reference sequence). The CDR3 spans 15 residues. V shed 4 bases and J 3 bases; nucleotides not matched to a gene: 8. In DNA, the CDR3 is TGTGCCAGTAGTAGGACGGGGGGGAACTACTACGAGCAGTACTTC. It yields the protein CASSRTGGNYYEQYF.

The chain carries TRBV7-2 and TRBJ2-7; D may be TRBD1 (5 bases). The germline gives CDR1 SGHTA, CDR2 FQGNSA. The CDR3 length is 13 residues. The V end lost 3 bases, the J end lost 0 bases, and 6 bases lay between the germline ends. DNA of the CDR3: TGTGCCAGCAGCTTCGACAGCTCCTACGAGCAGTACTTC. Its translation: CASSFDSSYEQYF.

The genes are TRBV28 and TRBJ2-3, with 8 bases aligning to TRBD2. CDR3 size: 18 residues. Germline V lookup: CDR1 MDHEN, CDR2 SYDVKM. V lost 3 bases, J lost 3 bases, and 14 bases stayed unmatched. The DNA for the CDR3 is TGTGCCAGCAGTTTCTACCTAAGCGGGAGCAAGGGGACAGATACGCAGTATTTT. Protein sequence: CASSFYLSGSKGTDTQYF.

This clone was observed once. The chain carries TRBV5-1 and TRBJ2-1; TRBD1 might be the D (6 bases). Between the trimmed V and J ends, which lost 3 bases and 8 bases, there was a span of 9 bases. This CDR3 spans 12 amino acids. Germline V CDR1 and CDR2: SGHRS, YFSETQ. CDR3 in amino acids: CASSSTGYEQFF. CDR3 nucleotides: TGCGCCAGCAGCTCCACAGGGTATGAGCAGTTCTTC.

This clone was recorded a few times. The V gene is TRBV11-2, the J gene TRBJ2-7; no reliable D call. From germline, CDR1 is SGHAT and CDR2 FQNNGV. V lost 0 bases and J 4 bases, leaving 4 bases between the germline ends. This CDR3 contains 12 residues. This CDR3 is CASSLDQYEQYF. The CDR3 DNA follows: TGTGCCAGCAGCTTAGATCAATACGAGCAGTACTTC.